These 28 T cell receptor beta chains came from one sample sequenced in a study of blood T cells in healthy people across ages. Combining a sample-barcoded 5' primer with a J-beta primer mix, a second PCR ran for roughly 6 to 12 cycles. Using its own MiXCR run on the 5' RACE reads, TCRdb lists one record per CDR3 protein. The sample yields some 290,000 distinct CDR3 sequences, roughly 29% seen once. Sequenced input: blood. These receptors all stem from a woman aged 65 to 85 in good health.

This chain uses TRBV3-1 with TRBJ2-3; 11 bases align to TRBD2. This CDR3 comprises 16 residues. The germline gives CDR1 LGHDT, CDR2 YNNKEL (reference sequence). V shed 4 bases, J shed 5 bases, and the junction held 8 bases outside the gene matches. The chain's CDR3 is CASSPLGLAGGDTQYF. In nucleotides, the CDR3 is TGTGCCAGCAGCCCCCTAGGCCTAGCGGGGGGAGATACGCAGTATTTT.

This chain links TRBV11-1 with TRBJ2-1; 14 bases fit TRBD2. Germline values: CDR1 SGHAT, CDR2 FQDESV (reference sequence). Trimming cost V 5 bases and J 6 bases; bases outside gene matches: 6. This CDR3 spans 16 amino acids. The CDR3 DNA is TGTGCCAGCAGCACAGGGACTAGCGGGAGAAGCAATGAGCAGTTCTTC. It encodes CASSTGTSGRSNEQFF. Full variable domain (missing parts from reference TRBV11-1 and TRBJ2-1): EAEVAQSPRYKITEKSQAVAFWCDPISGHATLYWYRQILGQGPELLVQFQDESVVDDSQLPKDRFSAERLKGVDSTLKIQPAELGDSAMYLCASSTGTSGRSNEQFFGPGTRLTVL.

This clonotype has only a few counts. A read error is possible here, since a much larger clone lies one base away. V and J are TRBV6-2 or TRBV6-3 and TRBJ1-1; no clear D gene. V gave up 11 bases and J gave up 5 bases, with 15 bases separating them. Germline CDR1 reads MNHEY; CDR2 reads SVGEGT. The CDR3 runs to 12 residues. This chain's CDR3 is CACTDWQTEAFF. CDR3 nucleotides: TGTGCCTGCACCGACTGGCAGACTGAAGCTTTCTTT.

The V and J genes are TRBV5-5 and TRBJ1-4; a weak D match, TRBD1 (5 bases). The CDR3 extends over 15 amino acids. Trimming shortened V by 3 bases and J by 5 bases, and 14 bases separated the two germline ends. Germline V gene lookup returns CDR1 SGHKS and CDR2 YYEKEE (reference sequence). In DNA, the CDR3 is TGTGCCAGCAGCTCGAATTTCGGGGGAAATGAAAAACTGTTTTTT. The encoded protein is CASSSNFGGNEKLFF.

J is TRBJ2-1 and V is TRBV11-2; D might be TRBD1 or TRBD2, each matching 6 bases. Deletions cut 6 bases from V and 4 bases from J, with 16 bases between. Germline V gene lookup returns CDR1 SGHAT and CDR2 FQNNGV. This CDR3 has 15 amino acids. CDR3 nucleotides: TGTGCCAGCAGAGAAGGGGGGAGTGGGTACAATGAGCAGTTCTTC. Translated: CASREGGSGYNEQFF.

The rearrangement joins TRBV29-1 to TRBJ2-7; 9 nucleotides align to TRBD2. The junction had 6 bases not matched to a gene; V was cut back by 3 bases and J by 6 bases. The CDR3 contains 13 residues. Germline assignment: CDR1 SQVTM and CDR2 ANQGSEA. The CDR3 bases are TGCAGCGTTGAGTTAGCGGGGGTTGGCGAGCAGTACTTC. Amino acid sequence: CSVELAGVGEQYF.

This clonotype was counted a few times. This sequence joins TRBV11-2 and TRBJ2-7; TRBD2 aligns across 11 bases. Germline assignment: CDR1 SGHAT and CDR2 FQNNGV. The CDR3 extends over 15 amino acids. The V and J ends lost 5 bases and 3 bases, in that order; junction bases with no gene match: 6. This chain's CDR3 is CASSLGTSGLYEQYF. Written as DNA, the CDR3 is TGTGCCAGCAGCCTCGGGACTAGCGGCCTCTACGAGCAGTACTTC.

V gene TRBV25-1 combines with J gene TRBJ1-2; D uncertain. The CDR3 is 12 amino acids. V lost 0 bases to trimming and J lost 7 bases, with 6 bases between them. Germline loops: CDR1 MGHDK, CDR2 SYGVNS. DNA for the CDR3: TGTGCCAGCAGTGAATACAGCTGTGGCTACACCTTC. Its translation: CASSEYSCGYTF.

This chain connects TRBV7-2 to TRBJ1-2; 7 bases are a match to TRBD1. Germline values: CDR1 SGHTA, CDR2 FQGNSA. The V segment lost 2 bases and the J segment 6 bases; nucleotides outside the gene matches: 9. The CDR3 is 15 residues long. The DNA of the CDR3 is TGTGCCAGCAGCTTAATGAAGGGGGCGCATGATGGCTACACCTTC. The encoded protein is CASSLMKGAHDGYTF.

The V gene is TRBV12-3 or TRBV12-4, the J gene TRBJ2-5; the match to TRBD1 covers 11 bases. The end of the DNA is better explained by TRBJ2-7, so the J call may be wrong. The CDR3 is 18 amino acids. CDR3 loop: CASSFEGTGGAGSYEQYF. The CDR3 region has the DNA TGTGCCAGCAGTTTCGAAGGGACAGGGGGAGCTGGCTCCTACGAGCAGTACTTC.

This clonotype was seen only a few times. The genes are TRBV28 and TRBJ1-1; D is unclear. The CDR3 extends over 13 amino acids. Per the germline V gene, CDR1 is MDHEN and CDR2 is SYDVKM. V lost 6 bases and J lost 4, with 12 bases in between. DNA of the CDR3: TGTGCCAGCAGCCCCCAACAGAGCACTGAAGCTTTCTTT. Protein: CASSPQQSTEAFF.

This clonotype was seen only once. CDR3: CASSLGGWRGEAFF. DNA of the CDR3: TGCGCCAGCAGCTTGGGGGGTTGGAGGGGTGAAGCTTTCTTT. The rearrangement uses TRBV5-1 and TRBJ1-1; D perhaps matches TRBD1 (5 bases). Germline values: CDR1 SGHRS, CDR2 YFSETQ. With 0 bases removed from V and 7 bases from J, the gap between germline ends came to 13 bases. The CDR3 extends over 14 amino acids. The whole variable domain, remainder taken from reference TRBV5-1 and TRBJ1-1, is KAGVTQTPRYLIKTRGQQVTLSCSPISGHRSVSWYQQTPGQGLQFLFEYFSETQRNKGNFPGRFSGRQFSNSRSEMNVSTLELGDSALYLCASSLGGWRGEAFFGQGTRLTVV.

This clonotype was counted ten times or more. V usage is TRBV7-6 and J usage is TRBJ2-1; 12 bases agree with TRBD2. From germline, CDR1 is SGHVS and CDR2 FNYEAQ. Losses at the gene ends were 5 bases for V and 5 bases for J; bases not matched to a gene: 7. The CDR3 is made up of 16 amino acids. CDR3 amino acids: CASSPRLAGGHNEQFF. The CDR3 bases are TGTGCCAGCAGCCCCAGGCTAGCGGGGGGGCACAATGAGCAGTTCTTC.

The CDR3 loop reads CASRLAGDEQYF. DNA of the CDR3: TGTGCCAGCAGACTAGCGGGGGACGAGCAGTACTTC. The V gene is TRBV2, the J gene TRBJ2-7, with 11 bases fitting TRBD2. V lost 6 bases and J lost 5; bases outside the gene matches: 0. The CDR3 length is 12 residues. Germline CDR1 is SNHLY and CDR2 is FYNNEI. The variable domain in full, with the rest retrieved from reference TRBV2 and TRBJ2-7, is EPEVTQTPSHQVTQMGQEVILRCVPISNHLYFYWYRQILGQKVEFLVSFYNNEISEKSEIFDDQFSVERPDGSNFTLKIRSTKLEDSAMYFCASRLAGDEQYFGPGTRLTVT.

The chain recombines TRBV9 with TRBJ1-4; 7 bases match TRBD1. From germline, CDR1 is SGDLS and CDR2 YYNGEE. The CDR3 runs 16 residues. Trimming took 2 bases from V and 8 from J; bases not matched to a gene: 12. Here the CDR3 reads CASSVDPRGAREKLFF. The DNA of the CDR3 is TGTGCCAGCAGCGTGGACCCCAGGGGGGCTCGGGAAAAACTGTTTTTT.

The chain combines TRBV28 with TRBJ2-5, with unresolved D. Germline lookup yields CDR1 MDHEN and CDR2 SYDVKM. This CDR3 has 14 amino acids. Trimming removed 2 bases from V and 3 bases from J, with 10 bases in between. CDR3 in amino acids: CASSLRRAEETQYF. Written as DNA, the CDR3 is TGTGCCAGCAGTTTACGACGGGCGGAAGAGACCCAGTACTTC.

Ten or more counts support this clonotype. CDR3 sequence reads: CASSFRGSLGETQYF. The CDR3 nucleotides read TGTGCCAGCAGTTTTAGGGGAAGCTTAGGGGAGACCCAGTACTTC. The chain recombines TRBV28 with TRBJ2-5; a weak D match, TRBD1 (5 bases). The CDR3 spans 15 residues. V was pared by 3 bases and J by 5 bases, with 16 bases between. The germline V gene encodes CDR1 MDHEN and CDR2 SYDVKM.

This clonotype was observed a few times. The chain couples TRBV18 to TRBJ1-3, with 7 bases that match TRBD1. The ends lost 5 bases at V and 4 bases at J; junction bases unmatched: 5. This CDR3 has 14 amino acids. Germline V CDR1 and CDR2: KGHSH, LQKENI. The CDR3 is CASSSQGKGNTIYF. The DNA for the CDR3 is TGTGCCAGCTCATCACAGGGGAAAGGAAACACCATATATTTT.

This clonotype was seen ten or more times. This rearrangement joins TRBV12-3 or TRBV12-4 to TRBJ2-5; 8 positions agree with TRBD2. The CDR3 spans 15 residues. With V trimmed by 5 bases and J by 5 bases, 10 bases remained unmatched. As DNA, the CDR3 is TGTGCCAGCAGTGTGACTAGCGAGAATACGGAGACCCAGTACTTC. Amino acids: CASSVTSENTETQYF.

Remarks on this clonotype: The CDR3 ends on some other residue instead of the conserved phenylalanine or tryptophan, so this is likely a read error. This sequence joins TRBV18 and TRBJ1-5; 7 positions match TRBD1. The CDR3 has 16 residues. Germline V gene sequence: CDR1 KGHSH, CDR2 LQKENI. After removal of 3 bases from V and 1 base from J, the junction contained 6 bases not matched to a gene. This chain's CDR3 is CASSPGQLKSNQPQHS. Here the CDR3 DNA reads TGTGCCAGCTCACCGGGACAGCTGAAGAGCAATCAGCCCCAGCATTCT.

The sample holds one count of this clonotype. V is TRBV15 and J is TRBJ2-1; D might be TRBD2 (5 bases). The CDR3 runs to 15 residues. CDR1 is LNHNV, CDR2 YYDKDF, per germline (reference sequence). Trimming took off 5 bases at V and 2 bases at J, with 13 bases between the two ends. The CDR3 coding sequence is TGTGCCACCAGCGGAGGAGCGCTTACCTACAATGAGCAGTTCTTC. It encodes CATSGGALTYNEQFF.

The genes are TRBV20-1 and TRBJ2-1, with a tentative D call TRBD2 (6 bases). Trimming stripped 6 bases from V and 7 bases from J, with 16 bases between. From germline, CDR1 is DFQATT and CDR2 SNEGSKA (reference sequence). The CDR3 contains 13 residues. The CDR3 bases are TGCAGTGCGGCGGGACTTAGCGTTAATGAGCAGTTCTTC. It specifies CSAAGLSVNEQFF.

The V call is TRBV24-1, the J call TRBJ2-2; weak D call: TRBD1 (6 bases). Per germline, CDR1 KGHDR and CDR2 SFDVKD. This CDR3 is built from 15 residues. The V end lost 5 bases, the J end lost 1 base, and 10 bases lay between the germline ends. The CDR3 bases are TGTGCCACCAGTGGTACAGGGCTGAACACCGGGGAGCTGTTTTTT. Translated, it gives CATSGTGLNTGELFF.

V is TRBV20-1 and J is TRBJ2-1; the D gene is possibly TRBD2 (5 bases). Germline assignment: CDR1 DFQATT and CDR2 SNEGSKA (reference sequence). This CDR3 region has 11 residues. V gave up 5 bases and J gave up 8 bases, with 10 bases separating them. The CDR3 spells CSASGFDEQFF. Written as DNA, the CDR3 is TGCAGTGCTTCGGGGTTCGATGAGCAGTTCTTC.

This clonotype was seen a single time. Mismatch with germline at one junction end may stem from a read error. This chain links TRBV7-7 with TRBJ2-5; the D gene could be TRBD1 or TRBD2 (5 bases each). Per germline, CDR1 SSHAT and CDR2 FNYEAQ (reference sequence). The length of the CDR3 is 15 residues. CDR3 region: CASSLSITRGETQYF. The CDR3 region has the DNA TGTGCTAGCAGCTTATCCATAACTAGGGGAGAGACCCAGTACTTC.

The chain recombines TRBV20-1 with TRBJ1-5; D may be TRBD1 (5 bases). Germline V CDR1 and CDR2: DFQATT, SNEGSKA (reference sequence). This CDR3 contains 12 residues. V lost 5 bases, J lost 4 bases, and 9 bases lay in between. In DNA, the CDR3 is TGCAGTGCTGGGGACGGAAATCAGCCCCAGCATTTT. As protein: CSAGDGNQPQHF.

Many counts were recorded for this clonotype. CDR3 sequence (DNA): TGCAGCGTTGAAGGGCTAGCGGGAGGAGAGACCCAGTACTTC. Its protein is CSVEGLAGGETQYF. The chain links TRBV29-1 to TRBJ2-5; 11 bases fit TRBD2. The CDR3 loop spans 14 amino acids. The germline CDR1 and CDR2 sequences are SQVTM and ANQGSEA. The V segment lost 1 base and the J segment 4 bases; nucleotides outside the gene matches: 2. Complete variable domain (other parts from reference TRBV29-1 and TRBJ2-5): SAVISQKPSRDICQRGTSLTIQCQVDSQVTMMFWYRQQPGQSLTLIATANQGSEATYESGFVIDKFPISRPNLTFSTLTVSNMSPEDSSIYLCSVEGLAGGETQYFGPGTRLLVL.

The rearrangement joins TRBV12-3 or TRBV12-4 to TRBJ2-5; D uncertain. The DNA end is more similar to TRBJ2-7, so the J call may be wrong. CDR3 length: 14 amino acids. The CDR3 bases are TGTGCCAGCAGCATAAAGGAGTTTGTTTCCGAGCAGTACTTC. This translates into CASSIKEFVSEQYF.